This T cell receptor (beta chain) was recorded in a study of blood T cell repertoires in COVID-19. As for the study in general: From T cells, B-cell-depleted T cells, or PBMCs came the material, which was cDNA or gDNA.

Original handling: Nucleated cell counts were estimated from reference gene primer amplification. Clones were read by immunoSEQ multiplex PCR, and TCRdb kept only the in-frame ones, dropping some. V and J calls and clone size are as listed in that table; D and trimming were resolved from the DNA. The repertoire holds some 120,000 clones, with roughly 91% as singletons. V gave up 5 bases and J gave up 4 bases; unmatched junction bases: 9. The CDR3 is made up of 16 amino acids. The germline V gene encodes CDR1 MDHEN and CDR2 SYDVKM. This TCR came from a human donor with acute or convalescent COVID-19. The donor label of this sample is uncertain. The J gene is TRBJ2-1, the V gene TRBV28; 9 bases are shared with TRBD2. The sequenced sample consisted of peripheral blood. The CDR3 nucleotides are TGTGCCAGCAGTGCTCTGGTAGCGGGGGTATACAATGAGCAGTTCTTC. Protein sequence: CASSALVAGVYNEQFF.